This TCR beta chain was identified in a study of T cell changes during pregnancy in multiple sclerosis. V shed 2 bases and J shed 4 bases, with 16 bases lying between them. The CDR3 consists of 15 residues. Germline V gene data show CDR1 as SGHRS and CDR2 as YFSETQ. Using immunoSEQ multiplex PCR, the repertoire was profiled, and TCRdb retains in-frame clones only, with some absent. The data hold 55,000 to 70,000 clones, with over 80% observed a single time. The rearrangement uses TRBV5-1 and TRBJ2-7; maybe TRBD1 (6 bases). The sequencing used CD8+ T cells from peripheral blood mononuclear cells, collected in the third trimester of pregnancy. The source of this sequence is a female donor in good health, enrolled as a control in a pregnancy study. CDR3 nucleotides: TGCGCCAGCAGCTTCGAGGTACAGGGAGCATACGAGCAGTACTTC. Its translation: CASSFEVQGAYEQYF. Full variable domain (missing parts from reference TRBV5-1 and TRBJ2-7): KAGVTQTPRYLIKTRGQQVTLSCSPISGHRSVSWYQQTPGQGLQFLFEYFSETQRNKGNFPGRFSGRQFSNSRSEMNVSTLELGDSALYLCASSFEVQGAYEQYFGPGTRLTVT.